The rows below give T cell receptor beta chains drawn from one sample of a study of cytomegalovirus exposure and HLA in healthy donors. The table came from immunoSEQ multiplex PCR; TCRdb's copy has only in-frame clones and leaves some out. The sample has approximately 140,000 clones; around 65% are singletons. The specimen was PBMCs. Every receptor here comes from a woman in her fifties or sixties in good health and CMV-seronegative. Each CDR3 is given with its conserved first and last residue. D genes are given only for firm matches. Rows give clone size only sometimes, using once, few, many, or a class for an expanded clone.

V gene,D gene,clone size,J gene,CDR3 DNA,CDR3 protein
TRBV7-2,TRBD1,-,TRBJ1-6,TGTGCCAGCAGGGGGCTGGGACAGGGGGGCTCACCCCTCCACTTT,CASRGLGQGGSPLHF
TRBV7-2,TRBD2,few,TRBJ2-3,TGTGCCAGCACCAGAGCTAGCGGGGACCCAGATACGCAGTATTTT,CASTRASGDPDTQYF
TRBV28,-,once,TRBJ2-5,TGTGCCAGCAGTTTACCTAGAGAGACCCAGTACTTC,CASSLPRETQYF
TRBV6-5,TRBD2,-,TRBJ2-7,TGTGCCAGCAGGGGCCTCAGCGGGACCGAGCAGTACTTC,CASRGLSGTEQYF
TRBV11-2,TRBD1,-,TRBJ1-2,TGTGCCAGCCGCCGGACAGGGGGCGCCGGTGGCTACACCTTC,CASRRTGGAGGYTF
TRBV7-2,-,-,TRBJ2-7,TGTGCCAGCAGCGTAATGACTAGTTCCTACGAGCAGTACTTC,CASSVMTSSYEQYF
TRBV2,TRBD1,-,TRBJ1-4,TGTGCCAGCGGGACAGGGCGAGAAAAACTGTTTTTT,CASGTGREKLFF
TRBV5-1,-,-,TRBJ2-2,TGCGCCAGCAGCTTGGTTCTAGGAGCCACCGGGGAGCTGTTTTTT,CASSLVLGATGELFF
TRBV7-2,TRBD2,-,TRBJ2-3,TGTGCCAGCAGCCCTCCGGGACTAGCGGGACGGGGAGATACGCAGTATTTT,CASSPPGLAGRGDTQYF
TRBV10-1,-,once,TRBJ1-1,TGCGCCAGCAGGACTACTGTAAGGGCTCCAGCCGAAGCTTTCTTT,CASRTTVRAPAEAFF
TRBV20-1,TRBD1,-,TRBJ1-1,TGCAGTGCCTCGGGACAGCCCGCAGCTTTCTTT,CSASGQPAAFF
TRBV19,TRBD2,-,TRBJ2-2,TGTGCCAGTAGTGTGGGACTAGCCACCGGGGAGCTGTTTTTT,CASSVGLATGELFF
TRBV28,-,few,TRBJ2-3,TGTGCCAGCAGTTTATTGGGGCGGGGAAGGACCTCTCGAACTCCGAATACGCAGTATTTT,CASSLLGRGRTSRTPNTQYF
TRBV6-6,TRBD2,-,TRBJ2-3,TGTGCCAGCAGTCGCCTAGCGGGACATGGAGATACGCAGTATTTT,CASSRLAGHGDTQYF
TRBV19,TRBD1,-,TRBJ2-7,TGTGCCAGTAGCACCAGGACAGGGCCGGCCGAGCAGTACTTC,CASSTRTGPAEQYF
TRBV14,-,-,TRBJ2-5,TGTGCCAGCAGCCAATCCCTGGCCCCCCAAGAGACCCAGTACTTC,CASSQSLAPQETQYF
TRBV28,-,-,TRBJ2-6,TGTGCCAGCAGTTTACAGGGATCTGGGGCCAACGTCCTGACTTTC,CASSLQGSGANVLTF
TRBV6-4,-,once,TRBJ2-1,TGTGCCAGCAGTGCCTTATTCGGCGGGGAGCAGTTCTTC,CASSALFGGEQFF
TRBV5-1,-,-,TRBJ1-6,TGCGCCAGCAGCTTGGAACCCCAACACAGCTCCTATAATTCACCCCTCCACTTT,CASSLEPQHSSYNSPLHF
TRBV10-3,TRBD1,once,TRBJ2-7,TGTGCCATCAGTGGGGGACAGGGAACCTACGAGCAGTACTTC,CAISGGQGTYEQYF
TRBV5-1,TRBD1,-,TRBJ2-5,TGCGCCAGCAGTACCGGGACAGGATGGGAGACCCAGTACTTC,CASSTGTGWETQYF
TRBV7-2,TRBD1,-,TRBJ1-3,TGTGCCAGCAGCCCAGGGACAGACTCTGGAAACACCATATATTTT,CASSPGTDSGNTIYF
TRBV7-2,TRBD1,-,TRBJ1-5,TGTGCCAGCAGCTTAGACGGGACAGGGGGCGTTTTTCAGCCCCAGCATTTT,CASSLDGTGGVFQPQHF
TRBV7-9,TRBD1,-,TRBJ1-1,TGTGCCAGCAGCTTCGCCGGGACAGGGGCCCACACTGAAGCTTTCTTT,CASSFAGTGAHTEAFF
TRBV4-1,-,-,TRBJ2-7,TGCGCCAGCAGCCAAGATACCCCTGGGAGCCCCCTATACGAGCAGTACTTC,CASSQDTPGSPLYEQYF
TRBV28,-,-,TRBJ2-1,TGTGCCAGCAGTTTCGATGAGCAGTTCTTC,CASSFDEQFF
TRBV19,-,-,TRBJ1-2,TGTGCCAGTAGTATTAGGCATCGACAGCTCTATGGCTACACCTTC,CASSIRHRQLYGYTF
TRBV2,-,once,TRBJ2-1,TGTGCCAGCAGCCCTCTAGCGAGCTCCTACAATGAGCAGTTCTTC,CASSPLASSYNEQFF
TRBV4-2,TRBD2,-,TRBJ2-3,TGTGCCAGCAGCCAGGGATCGGGACTAAACACAGATACGCAGTATTTT,CASSQGSGLNTDTQYF
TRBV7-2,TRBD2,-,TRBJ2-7,TGTGCCAGCAGCTTAGTAGCGGGAGATGGGCAGTACTTC,CASSLVAGDGQYF
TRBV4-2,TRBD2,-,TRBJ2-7,TGTGCCAGCAGCCAAGAGGGTAGCGGGGGGGCCGACGAGCAGTACTTC,CASSQEGSGGADEQYF
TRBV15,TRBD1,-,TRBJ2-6,TGTGCCACCAGCAGACAAGCGACAGGGACCGGGGCCAACGTCCTGACTTTC,CATSRQATGTGANVLTF